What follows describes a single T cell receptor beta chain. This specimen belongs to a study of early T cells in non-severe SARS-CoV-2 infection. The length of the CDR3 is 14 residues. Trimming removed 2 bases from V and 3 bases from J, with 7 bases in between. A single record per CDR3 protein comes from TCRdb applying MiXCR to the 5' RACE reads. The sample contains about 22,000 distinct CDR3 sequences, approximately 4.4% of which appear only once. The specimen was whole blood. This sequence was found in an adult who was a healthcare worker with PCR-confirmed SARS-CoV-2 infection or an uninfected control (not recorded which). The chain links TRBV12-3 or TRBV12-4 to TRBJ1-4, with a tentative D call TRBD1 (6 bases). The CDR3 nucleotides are TGTGCCAGCAGTTTACAGGGGCCTAATGAAAAACTGTTTTTT. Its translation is CASSLQGPNEKLFF.